Given below is one TCR beta chain in context. Its antigen remains unknown. The data originate from a study of a mutant IDH1 vaccine in newly diagnosed glioma. As for the study in general: Eight vaccine doses were administered to patients at weeks 1, 3, 5, 7, 11, 15, 19 and 23. The treated population exhibited a male proportion of about 60%, a female proportion of about 38%, and a mean age of around 40 years.

TCRdb's copy holds only in-frame clones and misses some; the assay was immunoSEQ multiplex PCR. There are some 60,000 clones in the sample; 85% to 90% occur only once, and approximately 4.6% lies in the top ten. General observations from the study: Pseudoprogression showed no apparent link to changes in top peripheral T cell clonotypes.

Trimming removed 6 bases from V and 1 base from J, with 16 bases in between. The length of the CDR3 is 15 residues. Looked up from germline, CDR1 is MNHNY and CDR2 is SVGAGI (reference sequence). Time point meaning: week 5, during vaccination. Topical imiquimod accompanied each vaccine dose, which consisted of 300 ug of mutant IDH1 20-mer peptide. The sequencing here drew on PBMCs, taken from a glioma patient whose treatment included an IDH1 peptide vaccine. The rearrangement uses TRBV6-6 and TRBJ2-7; tentatively, D is TRBD1 (5 bases). The TCR sequence derives from a woman between 35 and 50 years old with glioma. DNA of the CDR3: TGTGCCAGCAGGCAGGATCAGGGAAAATCCTACGAGCAGTACTTC. Translating gives CASRQDQGKSYEQYF.